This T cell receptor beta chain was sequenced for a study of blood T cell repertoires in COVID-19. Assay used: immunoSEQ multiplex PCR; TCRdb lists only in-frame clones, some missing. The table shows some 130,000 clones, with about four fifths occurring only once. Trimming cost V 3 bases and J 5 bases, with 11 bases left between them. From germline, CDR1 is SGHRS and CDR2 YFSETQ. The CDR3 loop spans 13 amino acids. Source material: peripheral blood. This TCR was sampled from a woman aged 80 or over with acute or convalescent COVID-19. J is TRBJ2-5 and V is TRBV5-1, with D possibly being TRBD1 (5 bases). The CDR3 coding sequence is TGCGCCAGCAGCTGGGTGGCAGGGGAGACCCAGTACTTC. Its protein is CASSWVAGETQYF. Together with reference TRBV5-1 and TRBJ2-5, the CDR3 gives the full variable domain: KAGVTQTPRYLIKTRGQQVTLSCSPISGHRSVSWYQQTPGQGLQFLFEYFSETQRNKGNFPGRFSGRQFSNSRSEMNVSTLELGDSALYLCASSWVAGETQYFGPGTRLLVL.